This paragraph covers one T cell receptor (beta chain) sequence. These data are taken from a study of identical twins. After template switching added a universal primer site, the resulting cDNA carried unique molecular identifiers. One entry per CDR3 protein results from TCRdb running MiXCR on the 5' RACE reads. The repertoire holds some 1,700,000 distinct CDR3 sequences, with about 31% as singletons. This CDR3 is 16 amino acids long. Trimming took 0 bases from V and 4 from J, leaving 15 bases between them. Germline values: CDR1 SGHTA, CDR2 FQGNSA. The genes are TRBV7-2 and TRBJ1-1; perhaps TRBD1 as D (6 bases). The clonotype was recovered from a newborn girl in good health. Sequenced input: cord blood. The CDR3 spells CASSLAQGKVGTEAFF. In nucleotides, the CDR3 is TGTGCCAGCAGCTTAGCCCAGGGGAAGGTTGGCACTGAAGCTTTCTTT.